This paragraph reports one T cell receptor beta chain. Its antigen is currently unknown. Unsorted whole blood yielded the total RNA, with T cells left unselected. The source of the sample is a study of monozygotic twins with inflammatory bowel disease. General study findings and limits: A reduction in TCRbeta diversity (inverse Simpson) was seen in IBD patients relative to healthy co-twins.

This CDR3 comprises 15 residues. Germline CDR1 reads SGHAT; CDR2 reads FQNNGV. UMIs that had a 6-nucleotide sample barcode were put in using template switching. TCRdb re-called the 5' RACE reads, yielding one record per CDR3 amino acid sequence without DNA. The specimen's table records some 330,000 distinct CDR3 sequences. This sequence was found in a human donor with ulcerative colitis or Crohn's disease, or a healthy co-twin of an affected twin (not recorded which). The chain employs TRBV11-2 and TRBJ2-1; checking the TCRdb D call of TRBD1 is not possible without DNA. Sequences were obtained from blood. This CDR3 reads CASSPLVGLLNEQFF.